This entry describes one T cell receptor beta chain. Antigen unknown. TCRdb's table, derived via immunoSEQ multiplex PCR, lists solely in-frame clones and lacks some. Of tens of thousands of clones listed, around 94% are singletons. Unstimulated Tregs (CD4+CD25+CD127-) and CD4+CD25- non-Tregs were sorted from PBMCs. This specimen belongs to a study of Tregs in tolerant kidney transplant recipients. Study-wide findings and caveats: Biological reproducibility was not directly addressed, but technical replication error appeared minimal. Findings come from small patient numbers and require larger validation.

Sequenced material: CD8+ T cells from blood. This receptor was taken from a human donor in good health.

The CDR3 nucleotides are TGTGCCAGCAGTTCGCCCCAGGGAAGATACAATGAGCAGTTCTTC. Amino acid sequence: CASSSPQGRYNEQFF. The chain has TRBV27 and TRBJ2-1; maybe TRBD1 (5 bases). The CDR3 is 15 residues long. Between the trimmed V and J ends, which lost 4 bases and 4 bases, there was a span of 14 bases. Looked up from germline, CDR1 is MNHEY and CDR2 is SMNVEV (reference sequence).